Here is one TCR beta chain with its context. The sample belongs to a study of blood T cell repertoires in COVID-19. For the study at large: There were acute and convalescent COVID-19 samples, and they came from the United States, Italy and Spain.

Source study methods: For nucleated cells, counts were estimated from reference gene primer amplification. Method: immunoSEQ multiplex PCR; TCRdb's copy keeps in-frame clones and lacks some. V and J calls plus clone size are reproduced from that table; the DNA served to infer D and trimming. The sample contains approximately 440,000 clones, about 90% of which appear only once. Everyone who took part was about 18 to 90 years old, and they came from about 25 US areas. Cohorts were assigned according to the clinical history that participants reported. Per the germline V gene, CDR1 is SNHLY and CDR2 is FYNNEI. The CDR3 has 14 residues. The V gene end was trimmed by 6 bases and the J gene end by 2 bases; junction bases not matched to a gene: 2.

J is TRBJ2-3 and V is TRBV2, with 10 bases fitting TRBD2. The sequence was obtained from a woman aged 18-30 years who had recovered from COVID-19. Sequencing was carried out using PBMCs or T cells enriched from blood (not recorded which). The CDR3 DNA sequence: TGTGCCAGCAGCGGACTAGCGGACACAGATACGCAGTATTTT. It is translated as CASSGLADTDTQYF.